Listed below are T cell receptor beta chains from one sample, sequenced in a study of siplizumab effects on memory and regulatory T cells. The repertoire was sequenced with immunoSEQ multiplex PCR; TCRdb's copy has only in-frame clones and lacks some. The data contain 50,000 or so clones, about 92% of them singletons. Sequenced: CD8+ T cells sorted from blood. The receptors originated from a human donor in good health. The CDR3 runs from the conserved cysteine through the conserved F or W. The D gene is left open where the match is weak. Clone size is given for some rows only: seen once, a few or many times, or a class if the clone is expanded.

TRBJ2-1,TRBV27,TRBD2,NA,TGTGCCAGCAGTCTAGCGGGAAGGGCCTACAATGAGCAGTTCTTC,CASSLAGRAYNEQFF
TRBJ1-2,TRBV7-2,TRBD1,NA,TGTGCCAGCAGCCAGGGGGGCAACTATGGCTACACCTTC,CASSQGGNYGYTF
TRBJ2-3,TRBV4-2,NA,once,TGTGCCAGCAGCCAAGAGATCCTGGGTACTGCCACAGATACGCAGTATTTT,CASSQEILGTATDTQYF
TRBJ2-3,TRBV7-8,TRBD2,once,TGTGCCAGCAGCCTTAGCGCACTAGCGGGGTACACAGATACGCAGTATTTT,CASSLSALAGYTDTQYF
TRBJ2-7,TRBV18,TRBD1,NA,TGTGCCAGCTCACCCTCCGGGACAGGTCACTACGAGCAGTACTTC,CASSPSGTGHYEQYF
TRBJ1-1,TRBV7-9,NA,NA,TGTGCCAGCAGCTTAGTTCCAAAGAACACTGAAGCTTTCTTT,CASSLVPKNTEAFF
TRBJ2-1,TRBV11-2,TRBD2,NA,TGTGCCAGCAGCTACCTAGCGGGAGGATATAATGAGCAGTTCTTC,CASSYLAGGYNEQFF
TRBJ2-7,TRBV5-6,NA,NA,TGTGCCAGCAGCTCTCGGACTCTTGAGCAGTACTTC,CASSSRTLEQYF
TRBJ1-6,TRBV7-2,NA,NA,TGTGCCAGCAGCTTAGTGGAGGGGGGGAATTCACCCCTCCACTTT,CASSLVEGGNSPLHF
TRBJ2-1,TRBV29-1,TRBD2,NA,TGCAGCGTTGGCGGGACTAGCGGGGGCAATGAGCAGTTCTTC,CSVGGTSGGNEQFF